The clone carrying this TCR beta chain was seen a handful of times. This entry is derived from a study of shared clonotypes between healthy human individuals. V lost 8 bases, J lost 3 bases, and 17 bases lay in between. This CDR3 has 14 residues. Germline V gives CDR1 SEHNR, CDR2 FQNEAQ (reference sequence). The data were produced by immunoSEQ multiplex PCR, yet TCRdb's version contains in-frame clones alone and is incomplete. Of 650,000 to 800,000 clones in the sample, roughly two thirds were seen once. The V and J genes are TRBV7-9 and TRBJ2-7; TRBD1 is a possible D gene (6 bases). This TCR derives from a woman aged 30 to 39 in good health. Sequencing was performed on memory CD4+ T cells sorted from blood. The subset was: CD45RA-negative fraction. CDR3 sequence reads: CASRASGVLYEQYF. The CDR3 nucleotides read TGTGCCAGCCGAGCCTCAGGGGTACTCTACGAGCAGTACTTC.